This record covers a single T cell receptor beta chain. Healthy Caucasian individuals from Russia aged roughly 6 to 100 served as donors. A second about 6 to 12 cycle PCR used barcoded and J-beta primers. TCRdb reanalysed the 5' RACE reads using MiXCR and keeps one entry per CDR3 protein. Seen here are about 760,000 distinct CDR3 sequences, 45% to 70% observed once, and the top ten hold roughly 24%. Germline-derived CDR1 and CDR2 are SGHTA and FQGNSA. The junction had 9 bases not matched to a gene; V was cut back by 4 bases and J by 9 bases. The CDR3 is 14 residues long. This record belongs to a study of blood T cells in healthy people across ages.

The origin of this receptor is a man between 35 and 55 years old in good health. Specimen: blood. The chain uses TRBV7-2 and TRBJ2-1; 7 bases map to TRBD1. The CDR3 loop is CASSSSRGNGEQFF. Here the CDR3 DNA reads TGTGCCAGCAGCTCATCCAGGGGGAATGGTGAGCAGTTCTTC. The entire variable domain, with the rest obtained from reference TRBV7-2 and TRBJ2-1, is as follows: GAGVSQSPSNKVTEKGKDVELRCDPISGHTALYWYRQSLGQGLEFLIYFQGNSAPDKSGLPSDRFSAERTGGSVSTLTIQRTQQEDSAVYLCASSSSRGNGEQFFGPGTRLTVL.